This TCR beta chain came from a study of T-cell reconstitution after alpha-beta-depleted transplantation in children. The TCRbeta library incorporated unique molecular identifiers. MiXCR was run by TCRdb on the PCR reads, yielding one entry per CDR3 protein. Found here are around 680,000 distinct CDR3 sequences, around 17% of them singletons; the top ten hold over 0.95%. The CDR3 consists of 14 residues. Trimming stripped 3 bases from V and 0 bases from J, with 9 bases between. Germline V lookup: CDR1 DFQATT, CDR2 SNEGSKA (reference sequence). Ten or more counts support this clonotype. This receptor was identified in a human donor who donated a stem cell graft to a child with acute myeloid leukemia. This specimen was PBMCs from the stem cell graft donor, taken from the stem cell graft. The chain links TRBV20-1 to TRBJ2-1; D is possibly TRBD2 (5 bases). This CDR3 is CSASGVSSYNEQFF. CDR3 DNA: TGCAGTGCTAGCGGGGTGAGCTCCTACAATGAGCAGTTCTTC.